Shown below are 28 T cell receptor beta chains from a single sample sequenced in a study of OX40 agonist ivuxolimab in advanced cancers. Libraries were prepared by immunoSEQ multiplex PCR; TCRdb keeps only in-frame clonotypes and omits some of them. Of around 31,000 clones in the sample, around nine tenths were seen once. The sample in question was CD4+ or CD8+ T cells sorted from blood, obtained in a trial of the OX40 agonist ivuxolimab. These receptors originate from an adult with an advanced solid tumor such as melanoma, head and neck, liver or kidney cancer.

This chain joins TRBV7-9 and TRBJ2-7; 9 bases map to TRBD1. With 5 bases clipped from V and 4 bases from J, the junction kept 6 bases outside the gene matches. The CDR3 loop spans 14 amino acids. The germline V gene encodes CDR1 SEHNR and CDR2 FQNEAQ (reference sequence). CDR3 loop: CASSDRGRSYEQYF. The CDR3, as DNA: TGTGCCAGCAGCGACAGGGGGAGGTCGTACGAGCAGTACTTC. Variable domain in full (rest from reference TRBV7-9 and TRBJ2-7): DTGVSQNPRHKITKRGQNVTFRCDPISEHNRLYWYRQTLGQGPEFLTYFQNEAQLEKSRLLSDRFSAERPKGSFSTLEIQRTEQGDSAMYLCASSDRGRSYEQYFGPGTRLTVT.

This rearrangement joins TRBV2 to TRBJ2-7; 12 bases map to TRBD2. Germline values: CDR1 SNHLY, CDR2 FYNNEI. The V and J ends lost 4 bases and 3 bases, in that order; junction bases with no gene match: 10. The CDR3 loop spans 17 amino acids. The CDR3 region is CASSAASGGARVYEQYV. DNA for the CDR3: TGTGCCAGCAGTGCGGCTAGCGGGGGGGCGAGGGTCTACGAGCAGTACGTC.

This clone occurred once. The chain employs TRBV6-5 and TRBJ2-7, with D perhaps matching TRBD1 or TRBD2 (5 bases each). Trimming left V 6 bases short and J 3 bases short, with 18 bases between. CDR1 is MNHEY, CDR2 SVGAGI, per germline. CDR3 length equals 15 residues. CDR3 nucleotide sequence: TGTGCCAGCAGGATGGGGGAGTTCTCCGGCTACGAGCAGTACTTC. The encoded protein is CASRMGEFSGYEQYF.

This chain uses TRBV28 with TRBJ1-5; D call uncertain. V lost 2 bases and J 2 bases, leaving 7 bases between the germline ends. Germline CDR1 reads MDHEN; CDR2 reads SYDVKM. The CDR3 is 14 residues long. CDR3 in DNA: TGTGCCAGCAGTTTACCCCCCGGCAATCAGCCCCAGCATTTT. The encoded protein is CASSLPPGNQPQHF.

The chain recombines TRBV6-5 with TRBJ2-3, with unresolved D. The CDR3 sequence is 13 residues long. V shed 5 bases and J shed 6 bases, with 12 bases lying between them. Germline CDR1 and CDR2: MNHEY and SVGAGI. CDR3: CASSQTAWDTQYF. The CDR3, as DNA: TGTGCCAGCAGTCAGACGGCCTGGGATACGCAGTATTTT.

The chain joins TRBV5-6 to TRBJ2-7; no clear D gene. The CDR3 has 13 amino acids. The germline V gene has CDR1 SGHDT and CDR2 YYEEEE. V lost 0 bases and J lost 2, with 6 bases in between. The CDR3 nucleotides are TGTGCCAGCAGCTTGGTCGCAACCTACGAGCAGTACTTC. It translates to CASSLVATYEQYF. Combining the CDR3 with reference TRBV5-6 and TRBJ2-7 gives the whole variable domain DAGVTQSPTHLIKTRGQQVTLRCSPKSGHDTVSWYQQALGQGPQFIFQYYEEEERQRGNFPDRFSGHQFPNYSSELNVNALLLGDSALYLCASSLVATYEQYFGPGTRLTVT.

The chain carries TRBV6-4 and TRBJ1-2, with 8 bases fitting TRBD1. Germline lookup yields CDR1 MRHNA and CDR2 SNTAGT. V dropped 0 bases and J dropped 6; count of bases not matched to a gene: 6. The CDR3 is made up of 15 amino acids. CDR3 loop: CASSDSSAGGHGYTF. The CDR3 region has the DNA TGTGCCAGCAGTGACTCTTCGGCAGGGGGCCATGGCTACACCTTC.

This clone came up a few times. The CDR3: CASSVVGGVSQNEQFF. DNA for the CDR3: TGTGCCAGCAGCGTAGTAGGGGGAGTCTCACAAAATGAGCAGTTCTTC. The V call is TRBV9, the J call TRBJ2-1; tentative D call: TRBD1 (6 bases). CDR1 is SGDLS, CDR2 YYNGEE, per germline. The CDR3 has 16 amino acids. V was cut by 0 bases and J by 7 bases, with 17 bases left in between.

The V call is TRBV5-4, the J call TRBJ1-1, with D possibly matching TRBD1 (6 bases). Deletions cut 4 bases from V and 1 base from J, with 20 bases between. The CDR3 runs to 17 residues. Per the germline V gene, CDR1 is SGHNT and CDR2 is YYREEE (reference sequence). The CDR3 DNA reads TGTGCCAGCAGCCCCTACGAACCGGGACACAAGAACACTGAAGCTTTCTTT. Its protein product is CASSPYEPGHKNTEAFF.

The chain combines TRBV28 with TRBJ2-1, with 8 bases aligning to TRBD1. V was clipped by 3 bases and J by 7 bases; unmatched bases: 14. The germline V gene has CDR1 MDHEN and CDR2 SYDVKM. The CDR3 has 17 amino acids. This CDR3 is CASSFWGRGHTINEQFF. In nucleotides, the CDR3 is TGTGCCAGCAGTTTTTGGGGCAGGGGGCATACAATTAATGAGCAGTTCTTC.

V is TRBV6-1 and J is TRBJ2-3; 12 bases match TRBD2. CDR3 size: 14 residues. Germline values: CDR1 MNHNS, CDR2 SASEGT. Trimming cost V 8 bases and J 6 bases; bases outside gene matches: 6. As DNA, the CDR3 is TGTGCCAGCCCCGGGACTAGCGGGTATGATACGCAGTATTTT. It is translated as CASPGTSGYDTQYF.

The chain combines TRBV7-6 with TRBJ1-3; no definite D call. There are 15 residues in the CDR3. Germline CDR1 and CDR2: SGHVS and FNYEAQ. V was pared by 1 base and J by 0 bases, with 7 bases between. The CDR3 bases are TGTGCCAGCAGCTTAGATCAGAGCTCTGGAAACACCATATATTTT. Residues: CASSLDQSSGNTIYF. Variable domain in full (rest from reference TRBV7-6 and TRBJ1-3): GAGVSQSPRYKVTKRGQDVALRCDPISGHVSLYWYRQALGQGPEFLTYFNYEAQQDKSGLPNDRFSAERPEGSISTLTIQRTEQRDSAMYRCASSLDQSSGNTIYFGEGSWLTVV.

V is TRBV28 and J is TRBJ2-3, with TRBD1 matching 11 bases. Losses at the gene ends were 5 bases for V and 3 bases for J; bases not matched to a gene: 7. The V gene's germline CDR1 is MDHEN and CDR2 SYDVKM. The CDR3 sequence is 16 residues long. The CDR3 DNA reads as TGTGCCAGCAGTGCTGGACAGGGGGCTGCTACAGATACGCAGTATTTT. Amino acids: CASSAGQGAATDTQYF.

For the CDR3, the DNA is TGTGCCAACGGACAGGTAAGCTCCTACGAGCAGTACGTC. This sequence encodes CANGQVSSYEQYV. V gene TRBV15 combines with J gene TRBJ2-7, with 7 bases that match TRBD1. CDR1 LNHNV and CDR2 YYDKDF come from the germline V gene (reference sequence). There are 13 residues in the CDR3. The V and J ends lost 10 bases and 0 bases, in that order; junction bases with no gene match: 6.

CDR3 nucleotides: TGTGCCAGCAGGATCATGCAGGGGCGGATAGATACGCAGTATTTT. Protein: CASRIMQGRIDTQYF. The chain combines TRBV5-6 with TRBJ2-3; perhaps TRBD1 as D (6 bases). The CDR3 loop spans 15 amino acids. V dropped 5 bases and J dropped 5 bases, with 18 bases sitting between them. Germline CDR1 reads SGHDT; CDR2 reads YYEEEE.

The chain uses TRBV4-1 and TRBJ1-2, with D perhaps TRBD1 (5 bases). CDR1 MGHRA and CDR2 YSYEKL come from the germline V gene. The CDR3 has 15 residues. Trimming shortened V by 3 bases and J by 2 bases, and 13 bases separated the two germline ends. CDR3 in DNA: TGCGCCAGCAGCCACGAGCCGGGACTAAACTATGGCTACACCTTC. Its translation: CASSHEPGLNYGYTF.

This rearrangement joins TRBV2 to TRBJ2-6; 9 bases align to TRBD1. With 5 bases clipped from V and 1 base from J, the junction kept 6 bases outside the gene matches. Germline loops: CDR1 SNHLY, CDR2 FYNNEI. This CDR3 has 17 amino acids. The CDR3 spells CASSPGTGYSGANVLTF. The CDR3 DNA is TGTGCCAGCAGTCCCGGGACAGGGTATTCTGGGGCCAACGTCCTGACTTTC.

DNA for the CDR3: TGTGCCACAAAAGGGACTAGCGGACCTAGCACAGATACGCAGTATTTT. This encodes CATKGTSGPSTDTQYF. This sequence joins TRBV10-3 and TRBJ2-3, with TRBD2 matching 11 bases. The J segment lost 0 bases and the V segment lost 10 bases, leaving 9 bases of the junction unmatched. The CDR3 has 16 residues. The germline V gene has CDR1 ENHRY and CDR2 SYGVKD.

V and J are TRBV7-6 and TRBJ2-1; TRBD2 aligns across 7 bases. With 1 base clipped from V and 4 bases from J, the junction kept 4 bases outside the gene matches. CDR1 and CDR2 from the germline V gene are SGHVS and FNYEAQ. The CDR3 extends over 15 amino acids. The CDR3 DNA follows: TGTGCCAGCAGCTTAGTTGCGGGAGTATACAATGAGCAGTTCTTC. Translation gives CASSLVAGVYNEQFF.

For the CDR3, the DNA is TGCGCCAGCAGCCAAGAAATTAGCGGGATAACCTACGAGCAGTACTTC. This translates into CASSQEISGITYEQYF. The chain combines TRBV4-3 with TRBJ2-7, with 8 bases matching TRBD2. With 0 bases clipped from V and 2 bases from J, the junction kept 6 bases outside the gene matches. The CDR3 sequence is 16 residues long. Germline V gene lookup returns CDR1 LGHNA and CDR2 YSLEER.

The chain combines TRBV27 with TRBJ1-2; D is ambiguous. The CDR3 is made up of 12 amino acids. Germline CDR1 and CDR2: MNHEY and SMNVEV (reference sequence). V lost 10 bases and J lost 6, with 15 bases in between. The DNA for the CDR3 is TGTGCCACCTTCGGAGGGCGGAATGGCTACACCTTC. It translates to CATFGGRNGYTF.

For the CDR3, the DNA is TGTGCCAGTACCTATCAGTTCAGCACAGATACGCAGTATTTT. Translating it yields CASTYQFSTDTQYF. The rearrangement joins TRBV19 to TRBJ2-3; no firm D call. Deletions cut 7 bases from V and 0 bases from J, with 11 bases between. The CDR3 contains 14 residues. Germline CDR1 reads LNHDA; CDR2 reads SQIVND (reference sequence).

The V call is TRBV6-5, the J call TRBJ1-2; D remains ambiguous. V lost 0 bases, J lost 4 bases, and 9 bases lay in between. The CDR3 spans 14 residues. Germline assignment: CDR1 MNHEY and CDR2 SVGAGI. This CDR3 is CASSYSPGPYGYTF. The CDR3 DNA reads TGTGCCAGCAGTTACTCCCCAGGCCCCTATGGCTACACCTTC.

V and J are TRBV4-2 and TRBJ2-7; 7 bases are shared with TRBD2. Per germline, CDR1 LGHNA and CDR2 YNFKEQ. V lost 0 bases to trimming and J lost 3 bases; unmatched junction nucleotides: 14. The CDR3 runs to 18 residues. In nucleotides, the CDR3 is TGTGCCAGCAGCCAAGATGGATCGGGGCGGGAGTTTGTCTACGAGCAGTACTTC. Its translation: CASSQDGSGREFVYEQYF.

The chain combines TRBV16 with TRBJ2-7; tentatively, D is TRBD2 (6 bases). Germline V lookup: CDR1 KGHSY, CDR2 FQNENV. The CDR3 is 16 amino acids. Trimming removed 2 bases from V and 0 bases from J, with 14 bases in between. In DNA, the CDR3 is TGTGCCAGCAGCCAAGCAATAGCGGCGAGCTCCTACGAGCAGTACTTC. Protein: CASSQAIAASSYEQYF.

This rearrangement joins TRBV4-1 to TRBJ2-1, with 10 bases lining up with TRBD2. V was clipped by 3 bases and J by 2 bases; unmatched bases: 4. Germline assignment: CDR1 MGHRA and CDR2 YSYEKL. This CDR3 has 16 amino acids. DNA of the CDR3: TGCGCCAGCAGCCACACCAGCGGGGGGGCCTACAATGAGCAGTTCTTC. It encodes CASSHTSGGAYNEQFF.

The chain employs TRBV7-8 and TRBJ2-5; D is undetermined. The length of the CDR3 is 14 residues. V dropped 0 bases and J dropped 0 bases, with 5 bases sitting between them. From germline, CDR1 is SGHVS and CDR2 FQNEAQ. CDR3 nucleotides: TGTGCCAGCAGCTTAGCGTGGCACCAAGAGACCCAGTACTTC. Protein sequence: CASSLAWHQETQYF.

The J gene is TRBJ1-1, the V gene TRBV28; a weak D match, TRBD1 (5 bases). Between the trimmed V and J ends, which lost 4 bases and 0 bases, there was a span of 12 bases. The CDR3 is made up of 15 amino acids. From germline, CDR1 is MDHEN and CDR2 SYDVKM. The CDR3 loop reads CASSSTREMNTEAFF. CDR3 coding DNA: TGTGCCAGCAGTTCCACCAGGGAGATGAACACTGAAGCTTTCTTT.